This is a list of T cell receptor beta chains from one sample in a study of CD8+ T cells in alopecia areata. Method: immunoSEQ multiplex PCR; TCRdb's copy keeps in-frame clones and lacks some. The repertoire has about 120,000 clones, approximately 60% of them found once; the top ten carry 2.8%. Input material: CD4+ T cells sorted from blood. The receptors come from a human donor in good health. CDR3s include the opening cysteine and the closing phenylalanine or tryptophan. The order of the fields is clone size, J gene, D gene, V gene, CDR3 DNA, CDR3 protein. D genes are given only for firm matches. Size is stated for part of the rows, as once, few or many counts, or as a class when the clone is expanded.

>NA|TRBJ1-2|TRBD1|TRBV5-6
TGTGCCAGCAGCTTGTCGGGACAGGGGGAAGCCTACACCTTC
CASSLSGQGEAYTF
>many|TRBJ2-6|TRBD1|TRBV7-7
TGTGCCAGCAGCTCCAGGGGGCTCGGTTTCTCTGGGGCCAACGTCCTGACTTTC
CASSSRGLGFSGANVLTF
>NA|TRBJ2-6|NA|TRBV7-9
TGTGCCAGCAGCTTACGCATAGTATCTGGGGCCAACGTCCTGACTTTC
CASSLRIVSGANVLTF
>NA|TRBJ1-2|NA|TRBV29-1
TGCAGCGTTGAAGGGCAGCTAAACTATGGCTACACCTTC
CSVEGQLNYGYTF
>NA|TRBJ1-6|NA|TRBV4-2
TGTGCCAGCAGCCAAGAGACGGAGAAGAATTCACCCCTCCACTTT
CASSQETEKNSPLHF
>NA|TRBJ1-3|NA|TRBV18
TGTGCCAGCTCACCACCGTCCAGCTCTGGAAACACCATATATTTT
CASSPPSSSGNTIYF
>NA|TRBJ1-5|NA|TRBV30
TGTGCCTGGAGTAGTGGAGATAATCAGCCCCAGCATTTT
CAWSSGDNQPQHF
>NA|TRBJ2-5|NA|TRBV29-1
TGCAGCGTTGAAGAGGGGTACCAAGAGACCCAGTACTTC
CSVEEGYQETQYF
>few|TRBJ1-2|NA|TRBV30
TGTGCCTGGAGCCAGGAAAACTATGGCTACACCTTC
CAWSQENYGYTF
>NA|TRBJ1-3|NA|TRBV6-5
TGTGCCAGCAGAGCTCGACAGATCTCTGGAAACACCATATATTTT
CASRARQISGNTIYF
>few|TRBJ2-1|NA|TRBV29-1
TGCAGCGTTGAGAGAAGTCCGAATGAGCAGTTCTTC
CSVERSPNEQFF
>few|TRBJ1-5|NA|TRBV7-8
TGTGCCAGCAGCTTCGAGGGTCGCAATCAGCCCCAGCATTTT
CASSFEGRNQPQHF
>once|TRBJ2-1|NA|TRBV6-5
TGTGCCAGCAGTTACTCCGGGGGTCGCTACAATGAGCAGTTCTTC
CASSYSGGRYNEQFF
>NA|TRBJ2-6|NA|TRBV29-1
TGCAGCGTCGTCAACTTTTTAGCTGGGGCCAACGTCCTGACTTTC
CSVVNFLAGANVLTF
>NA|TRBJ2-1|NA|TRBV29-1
TGCAGCGTTGAAGATCGAGGCAGGGTGAGTGAGCAGTTCTTC
CSVEDRGRVSEQFF
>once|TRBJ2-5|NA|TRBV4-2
TGTGCCAGCAGCCAAACGGCGGTAGAAGAGACCCAGTACTTC
CASSQTAVEETQYF
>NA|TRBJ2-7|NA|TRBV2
TGTGCCAGCAGTGAAGTCTTTCTCGCCTACGAGCAGTACTTC
CASSEVFLAYEQYF